This T cell receptor (beta chain) was sequenced in a study of shared clonotypes between healthy human individuals. Study overall: The study used three CD4 naive, three CD4 memory, two CD8 naive and one CD8 memory plate per donor.

General study points: Clonotype sharing across a few donors was observed for 4% to 5.5% of naive CD4 clonotypes.

A word on this clone: The antigen is not known.

The protocol was immunoSEQ multiplex PCR, while the TCRdb copy is restricted to in-frame clones and leaves out a portion. The profile shows roughly 700,000 clones, about nine tenths of them singletons. The CDR3 sequence is 15 residues long. From germline, CDR1 is MDHEN and CDR2 SYDVKM. Trimming took 5 bases from V and 6 from J, leaving 19 bases between them. V usage is TRBV28 and J usage is TRBJ1-2; TRBD1 might be the D (6 bases). The clonotype was recovered from a man between 18 and 29 years old in good health. Some clones in this sample may be carry-over from other donors' samples. Sequencing was done on a sample of memory CD8+ T cells from PBMCs. Specified subset: CD45RO+ cells pooled with CCR7-negative TemRA cells. The CDR3 sequence: CASSRKIGQINGYTF. The CDR3, as DNA: TGTGCCAGCAGTCGTAAAATCGGACAGATAAATGGCTACACCTTC.